This T cell receptor (beta chain) was found in a study of breast tumors, draining lymph nodes, adjacent tissues. Trimming removed 4 bases at V and 2 bases at J, with 21 bases between. This CDR3 is 17 amino acids long. Germline CDR1 MNHEY, CDR2 SMNVEV (reference sequence). This clonotype was counted many times. Breast cancer patients provided tissue from their axillary draining lymph nodes. TCRdb reprocessed the multiplex PCR reads with MiXCR, giving one entry per CDR3 protein. The table lists roughly 100,000 distinct CDR3 sequences, about 31% of them singletons. The chain couples TRBV27 to TRBJ2-7; D possibly corresponds to TRBD1 (6 bases). This clonotype originated in a female donor with breast cancer. Some clones in this sample may be carry-over from other donors' samples. Sequenced: axillary lymph node tissue. In DNA form, the CDR3 reads TGTGCCAGCAGTTCCGCTTTCGGGGCAGGACAGCCCTACGAGCAGTACTTC. This gives the protein CASSSAFGAGQPYEQYF.